The clone carrying this T cell receptor beta chain is deemed medium-sized. The antigen remains unidentified. The data were produced by immunoSEQ multiplex PCR, yet TCRdb's version contains in-frame clones alone and is incomplete. Of around 15,000 clones in the sample, about 85% were seen once. The CDR3 is made up of 12 amino acids. Germline CDR1 is MGHRA and CDR2 is YSYEKL. V was shortened by 3 bases and J by 8 bases, with 7 bases between the two germline ends. Indicated time point: 20-29 weeks after completion of therapy. The sample is drawn from a study of T cell therapy after organ transplantation. Study context: T cell doses, up to 6, came every 2 weeks; follow-up lasted 25 to 35 weeks. Patients received a median of 1.92 x 10^8 CMV-specific T cells over 2 to 6 infusions. Study outcomes and limitations: Nonresponder repertoires showed strong pretherapy expansions, barely changing post-therapy.

The V and J genes are TRBV4-1 and TRBJ2-2; D is ambiguous. The material was CD8+ T cells from blood, obtained after autologous CMV-specific T cell therapy. This clonotype was sampled from a human patient who had received a solid organ transplant and had CMV disease. Part of the T cells may come from the graft donor. CDR3 in DNA: TGCGCCAGCAGCCACCAAGGGGGGGAGCTGTTTTTT. Protein sequence: CASSHQGGELFF.